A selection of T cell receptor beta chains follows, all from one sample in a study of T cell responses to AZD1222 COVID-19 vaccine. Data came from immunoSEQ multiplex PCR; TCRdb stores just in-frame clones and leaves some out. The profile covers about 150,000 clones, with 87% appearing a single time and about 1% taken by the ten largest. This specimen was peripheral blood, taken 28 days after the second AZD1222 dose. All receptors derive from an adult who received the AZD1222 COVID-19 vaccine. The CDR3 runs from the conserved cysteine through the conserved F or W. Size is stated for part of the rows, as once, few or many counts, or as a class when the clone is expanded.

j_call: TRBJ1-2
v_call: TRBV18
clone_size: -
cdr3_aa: CASSLTSDILFGYTF

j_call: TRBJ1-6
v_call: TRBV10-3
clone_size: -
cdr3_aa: CAISEDTGYSPLHF

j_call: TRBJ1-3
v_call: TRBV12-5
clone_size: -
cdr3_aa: CASGLGGGTGNTIYF

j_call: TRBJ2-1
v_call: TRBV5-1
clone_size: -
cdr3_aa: CASSLGGQAGDEQFF

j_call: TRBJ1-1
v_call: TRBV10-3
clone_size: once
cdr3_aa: CAIRQEVNTEAFF

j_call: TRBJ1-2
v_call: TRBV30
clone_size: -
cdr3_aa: CAWSVQPLYGYTF

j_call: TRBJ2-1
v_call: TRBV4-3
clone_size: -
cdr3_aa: CASSRQDRGNEQFF

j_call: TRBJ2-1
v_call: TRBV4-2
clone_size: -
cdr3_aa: CASSQGGGDYNEQFF

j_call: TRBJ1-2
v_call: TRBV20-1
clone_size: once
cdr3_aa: CSASRLGGSGYTF

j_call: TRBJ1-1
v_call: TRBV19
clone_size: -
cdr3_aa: CASSMTRQGTEAFF

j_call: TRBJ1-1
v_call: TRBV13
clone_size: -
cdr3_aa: CASSLSRGIMSSEAFF

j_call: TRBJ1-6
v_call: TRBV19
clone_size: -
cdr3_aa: CASSPGRPNSPLHF

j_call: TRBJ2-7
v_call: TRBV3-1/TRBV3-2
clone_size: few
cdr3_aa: CASSQVILRDTSYEQYF

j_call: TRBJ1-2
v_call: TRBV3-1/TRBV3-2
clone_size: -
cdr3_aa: CASSQRGAPDYGYTF

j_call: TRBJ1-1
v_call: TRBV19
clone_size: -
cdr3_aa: CASRLPPREAFF

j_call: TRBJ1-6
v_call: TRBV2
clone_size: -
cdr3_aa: CASKAETNSPLHF

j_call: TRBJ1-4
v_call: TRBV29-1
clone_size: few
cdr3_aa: CRPGTHPRSEKLFF

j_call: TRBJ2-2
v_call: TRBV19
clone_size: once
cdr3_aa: CASSIPWRGGLGELFF

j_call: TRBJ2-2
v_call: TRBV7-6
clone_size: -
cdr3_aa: CASSRTGSFTGELFF

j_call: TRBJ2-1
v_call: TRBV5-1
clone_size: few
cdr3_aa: CASSPTSAGRYNEQFF

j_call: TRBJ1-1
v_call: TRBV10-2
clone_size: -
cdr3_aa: CASSEWGAPEAFF

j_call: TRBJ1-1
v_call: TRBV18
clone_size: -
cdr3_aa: CASSPPSTVGEAFF

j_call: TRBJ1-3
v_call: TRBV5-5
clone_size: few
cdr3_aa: CASSAGGVGNTIYF

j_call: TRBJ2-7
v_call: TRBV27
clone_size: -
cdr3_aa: CASSFGTENYEQYF

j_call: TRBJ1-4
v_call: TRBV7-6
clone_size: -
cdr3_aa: CASSLGTAGNEKLFF

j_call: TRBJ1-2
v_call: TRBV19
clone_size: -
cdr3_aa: CASLTGQGYGYTF

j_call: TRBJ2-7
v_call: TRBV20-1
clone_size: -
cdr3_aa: CSARDGSEQYF

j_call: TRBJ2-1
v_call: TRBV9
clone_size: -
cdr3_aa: CASSVGLAGGYDEQFF

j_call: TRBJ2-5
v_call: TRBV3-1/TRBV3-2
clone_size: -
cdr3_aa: CASSRGGVQYF

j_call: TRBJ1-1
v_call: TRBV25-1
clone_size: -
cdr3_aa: CASSPSQGKHTEAFF

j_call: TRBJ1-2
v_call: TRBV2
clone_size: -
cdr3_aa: CASSASRGRGYGYTF

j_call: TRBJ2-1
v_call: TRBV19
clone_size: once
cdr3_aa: CASSAGHHEQFF

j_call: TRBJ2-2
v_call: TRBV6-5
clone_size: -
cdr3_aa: CASRGTGELFF

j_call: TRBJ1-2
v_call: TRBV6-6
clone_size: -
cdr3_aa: CASSPTGQIYGYTF

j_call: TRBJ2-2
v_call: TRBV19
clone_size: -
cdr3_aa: CASSIRWGTAGELFF

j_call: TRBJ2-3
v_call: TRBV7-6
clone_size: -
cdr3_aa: CASSPGQIDTQYF

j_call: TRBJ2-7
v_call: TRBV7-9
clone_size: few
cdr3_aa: CASSLLGAGATYEQYF

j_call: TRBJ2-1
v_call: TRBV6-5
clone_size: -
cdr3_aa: CASSPVSPYNEQFF

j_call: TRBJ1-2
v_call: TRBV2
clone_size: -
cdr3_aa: CASRGAGGLSGYTF

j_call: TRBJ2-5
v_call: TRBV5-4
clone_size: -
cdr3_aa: CASSNTGGTTQYF

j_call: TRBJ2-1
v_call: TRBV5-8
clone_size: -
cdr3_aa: CASSLDTDGEQFF

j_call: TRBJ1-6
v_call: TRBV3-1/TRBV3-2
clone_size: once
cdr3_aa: CASSSRGQSKALHF

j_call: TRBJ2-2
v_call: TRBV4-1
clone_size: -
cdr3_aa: CASSQFEAGLMNTGELFF

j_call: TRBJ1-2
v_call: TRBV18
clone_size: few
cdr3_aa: CASSPTQNLYGYTF

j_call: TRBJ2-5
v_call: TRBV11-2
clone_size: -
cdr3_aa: CASSEGRHVETQYF

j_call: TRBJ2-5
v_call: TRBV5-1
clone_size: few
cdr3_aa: CASSPPLLGTPETQYF

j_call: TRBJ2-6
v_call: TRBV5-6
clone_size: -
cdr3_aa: CASSFNGIVSGANVLTF

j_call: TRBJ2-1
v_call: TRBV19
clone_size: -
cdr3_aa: CASSSLARNSPYNEQFF

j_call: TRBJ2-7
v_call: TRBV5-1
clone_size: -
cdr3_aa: CASRGQGISSYEQYF

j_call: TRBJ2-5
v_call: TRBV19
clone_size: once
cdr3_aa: CASSIGRFGQGETQYF

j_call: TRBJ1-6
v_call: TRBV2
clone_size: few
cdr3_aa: CASTRRSSYNSPLHF

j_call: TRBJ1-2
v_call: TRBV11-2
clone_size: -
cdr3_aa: CASSKWDYGGYTF

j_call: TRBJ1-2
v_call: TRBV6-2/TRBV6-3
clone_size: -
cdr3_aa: CASSPRVGYTF

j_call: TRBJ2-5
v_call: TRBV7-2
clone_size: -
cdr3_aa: CASRAGLEETQYF

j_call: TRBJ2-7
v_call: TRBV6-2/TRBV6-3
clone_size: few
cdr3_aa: CASSYVGGGAAEQYF

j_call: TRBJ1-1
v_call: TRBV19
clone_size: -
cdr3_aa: CASSTGGATEAFF

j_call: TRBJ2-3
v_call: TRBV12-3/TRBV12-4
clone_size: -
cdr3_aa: CASRTLTDTQYF

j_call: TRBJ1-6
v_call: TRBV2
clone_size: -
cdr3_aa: CASSDRTGGNSPLHF